A selection of T cell receptor beta chains follows, all from one sample in a study of technical replicates of blood from a handful of donors. Some clones are missing from TCRdb's copy, which holds only in-frame ones; the method was immunoSEQ multiplex PCR. The table shows 60,000 to 80,000 clones, with about 91% occurring only once. The sample taken for sequencing was T cells isolated from PBMCs. These TCRs come from a human donor in good health. Both conserved end residues are trimmed from each CDR3. Clone size is given for some rows only: seen once, a few or many times, or a class if the clone is expanded.

j_call	clone_size	v_call	cdr3_aa
TRBJ2-1	-	TRBV19	ASSIPLGLGRNEQF
TRBJ2-5	-	TRBV4-2	ASSQDGIAGVQETQY
TRBJ2-5	once	TRBV6-5	ASSPLGQWETQY
TRBJ2-7	-	TRBV4-3	ASSQDAGEGSYEQY
TRBJ2-2	-	TRBV12-5	ASGLVDYANTGELF
TRBJ2-7	-	TRBV19	ASRGTVSSYEQY
TRBJ2-1	-	TRBV6-5	ASSTQDRGYEQF
TRBJ1-5	-	TRBV15	ATSRGTGGSNQPQH
TRBJ1-1	-	TRBV27	ASSFTEGAAF
TRBJ1-5	few	TRBV6-6	ASSSLAGATNQPQH
TRBJ2-1	-	TRBV6-6	ASSTSGYNEQF
TRBJ2-3	-	TRBV9	ASSELAGGSTDTQY
TRBJ1-1	-	TRBV18	ASSPGDRLNTEAF
TRBJ2-2	-	TRBV5-1	ASSLAGGGAGELF
TRBJ1-1	-	TRBV27	ASTGRENTEAF
TRBJ1-5	-	TRBV19	ASTRGDQPQH
TRBJ2-1	-	TRBV6-5	ASRNGLAVNEQF
TRBJ1-5	-	TRBV4-3	ASSQDRGMGSNQPQH
TRBJ2-3	once	TRBV6-4	ASAEIFTDTQY
TRBJ2-7	once	TRBV7-9	ASITGQASSYEQY
TRBJ2-1	-	TRBV18	ASSPGIAGGPREQF
TRBJ2-4	-	TRBV7-2	ASSPFPGRRHSGENIQY
TRBJ1-5	once	TRBV5-6	ASSHGTGRAQPQH
TRBJ2-1	-	TRBV5-1	ASSFDNEQF
TRBJ2-1	once	TRBV27	ASSLTGTLQF
TRBJ1-2	-	TRBV5-4	ASSADRVYGYT
TRBJ1-2	-	TRBV19	ASCIGDGVSVYGYT
TRBJ2-1	-	TRBV5-1	ASSLAPASGYNEQF
TRBJ2-5	-	TRBV18	ASSRQGIEAGEETQY
TRBJ2-4	-	TRBV6-6	ASSSGQGGNIQY
TRBJ1-2	-	TRBV2	ASSVIQGSGYT
TRBJ1-2	-	TRBV6-5	ASSQPGQGIQGYT
TRBJ2-7	-	TRBV27	ASTYGPRSLHEQY
TRBJ2-5	-	TRBV6-5	ASSFFGQGRETQY
TRBJ2-7	once	TRBV29-1	SVDTDYEQY
TRBJ2-1	-	TRBV5-1	ASSRVRESSYNEQF
TRBJ2-7	-	TRBV2	ASRGAAYEQY
TRBJ1-5	-	TRBV2	ASSTPAGLGQPQH
TRBJ2-1	-	TRBV4-1	ASSQTGLPNEQF
TRBJ2-7	-	TRBV5-1	ASSFVAGVEQY
TRBJ2-7	-	TRBV28	ASSLPTHNPYEQY
TRBJ2-7	-	TRBV19	ASSIKQVGEQY
TRBJ2-7	-	TRBV4-3	ASSQEGGNWVYEQY
TRBJ2-1	-	TRBV11-3	ASSLGGRDEQF
TRBJ2-7	-	TRBV27	ASSLRVGGQGVYEQY
TRBJ1-1	-	TRBV6-5	ASSYRESTEAF
TRBJ2-1	-	TRBV7-2	ASSLLSGRASYNEQF
TRBJ2-2	-	TRBV5-4	ASSLLTATGELF
TRBJ2-5	-	TRBV9	ASIRTSGRVYQETQY
TRBJ2-1	-	TRBV5-6	ASSFWASYNEQF
TRBJ2-7	-	TRBV19	ASSNGHNSYEQY
TRBJ1-3	-	TRBV7-8	ASMSGSTGNTIY
TRBJ2-2	-	TRBV28	ASGLDGTNTGELF
TRBJ1-1	-	TRBV11-3	ASSPTGMNTEAF
TRBJ2-7	-	TRBV7-9	ASSLRITSGSYEQY
TRBJ2-2	once	TRBV6-5	ASSYGAGELF
TRBJ1-1	-	TRBV5-1	ASSLPGGDTEAF
TRBJ2-2	-	TRBV7-2	ASSLERGTGELF
TRBJ1-1	-	TRBV14	ASSPRQGFFEAF